This TCR beta chain emerged from a study of blood T cell repertoires in COVID-19. This CDR3 region has 13 residues. Trimming removed 0 bases from V and 7 bases from J, with 10 bases in between. CDR1 is WNHNN and CDR2 is SYGVQD in the germline V gene (reference sequence). Generated by immunoSEQ multiplex PCR, the TCRdb table keeps only in-frame clones and is missing some. The sample holds some 400,000 clones, about 89% seen once. The chain combines TRBV10-1 with TRBJ2-7; D possibly corresponds to TRBD2 (6 bases). The sample taken for sequencing was peripheral blood. The sequence came from a woman aged 60-75 years with COVID-19, enrolled during active disease. Here the CDR3 reads CASSESKAGEQYF. In DNA form, the CDR3 reads TGCGCCAGCAGTGAGTCGAAGGCGGGGGAGCAGTACTTC.